The 18 T cell receptor beta chains listed next were all sequenced from one sample in a study of cytomegalovirus exposure and HLA in healthy donors. PCR used 60 Vbeta primers and 13 Jbeta primers. Sequenced by immunoSEQ multiplex PCR; TCRdb stores in-frame clones only, minus some. The table lists tens of thousands of clones, less than 85% of them singletons, with approximately 5.3% in the top ten. Sequencing was done on a sample of PBMCs. All receptors derive from a man aged 25 to 40 in good health and CMV-seropositive.

This sequence joins TRBV19 and TRBJ1-1, with 7 bases matching TRBD1. From germline, CDR1 is LNHDA and CDR2 SQIVND (reference sequence). CDR3 length: 14 amino acids. V dropped 7 bases and J dropped 5; count of bases not matched to a gene: 10. As DNA, the CDR3 is TGTGCCAGTAACCGACAGGGCCTCCTTACTGAAGCTTTCTTT. Translating it yields CASNRQGLLTEAFF.

The chain links TRBV7-2 to TRBJ2-1, with 7 bases fitting TRBD1. The J segment lost 4 bases and the V segment lost 6 bases, leaving 9 bases of the junction unmatched. The CDR3 is made up of 15 amino acids. Germline V gene sequence: CDR1 SGHTA, CDR2 FQGNSA. CDR3 sequence reads: CASRGGQVQYNEQFF. CDR3 nucleotides: TGTGCCAGCAGAGGTGGACAGGTCCAATACAATGAGCAGTTCTTC.

J is TRBJ2-5 and V is TRBV18; possible D gene TRBD2, 6 bases. The CDR3 covers 15 residues. Germline assignment: CDR1 KGHSH and CDR2 LQKENI. With 3 bases removed from V and 3 bases from J, the gap between germline ends came to 14 bases. This chain's CDR3 is CASSPPGLPKETQYF. The CDR3 region has the DNA TGTGCCAGCTCACCTCCGGGACTCCCTAAAGAGACCCAGTACTTC.

The chain is built from TRBV5-6 and TRBJ2-7; a weak D match, TRBD2 (6 bases). Germline V gene data show CDR1 as SGHDT and CDR2 as YYEEEE. This CDR3 is 13 amino acids long. The V and J ends lost 4 bases and 7 bases respectively, with 15 bases between them. Here the CDR3 DNA reads TGTGCCAGCAGCGACGGGGGTTACAGGGAGCAGTACTTC. Protein product: CASSDGGYREQYF. Full variable domain (remainder filled in from reference TRBV5-6 and TRBJ2-7): DAGVTQSPTHLIKTRGQQVTLRCSPKSGHDTVSWYQQALGQGPQFIFQYYEEEERQRGNFPDRFSGHQFPNYSSELNVNALLLGDSALYLCASSDGGYREQYFGPGTRLTVT.

The J gene is TRBJ2-7, the V gene TRBV30; tentatively, D is TRBD1 (5 bases). Per germline, CDR1 GTSNPN and CDR2 SVGIG (reference sequence). V was trimmed by 2 bases and J by 5 bases, leaving 10 bases between them. The CDR3 is 12 amino acids. The CDR3 DNA sequence: TGTGCCTGGAGTCACCAGGGTGACGAGCAGTACTTC. Translating it yields CAWSHQGDEQYF.

This chain connects TRBV6-5 to TRBJ2-1, with a weak D call TRBD2 (6 bases). The ends were cut back, 0 bases at V and 9 bases at J, with 18 bases in the middle. CDR3 length: 16 amino acids. Per the germline V gene, CDR1 is MNHEY and CDR2 is SVGAGI. Written as DNA, the CDR3 is TGTGCCAGCAGTTACTCTCCGGGGGACCGGGGGAGTGAGCAGTTCTTC. Protein sequence: CASSYSPGDRGSEQFF.

This clone came up a few times. This chain joins TRBV29-1 and TRBJ2-7, with a tentative D call TRBD1 (6 bases). The germline CDR1 and CDR2 sequences are SQVTM and ANQGSEA. The V end was cut by 1 base, the J end by 2 bases, with 12 bases between. The CDR3 sequence is 14 residues long. The CDR3 DNA is TGCAGCGTTGAAGGAGGGACACATACCTACGAGCAGTACTTC. Encoded protein: CSVEGGTHTYEQYF.

The V gene is TRBV11-2, the J gene TRBJ2-5; D gene ambiguous. CDR1 and CDR2 (germline): SGHAT, FQNNGV. Trimming removed 3 bases at V and 4 bases at J, with 12 bases between. CDR3 length: 14 amino acids. CDR3 sequence: CASSFEFRTETQYF. The CDR3, as DNA: TGTGCCAGCAGCTTTGAGTTTCGAACAGAGACCCAGTACTTC.

V usage is TRBV16 and J usage is TRBJ1-2, with a tentative D call TRBD1 (6 bases). Per germline, CDR1 KGHSY and CDR2 FQNENV. With 1 base removed from V and 1 base from J, the gap between germline ends came to 10 bases. The CDR3 covers 15 residues. This chain's CDR3 is CASSQFGGYNYGYTF. DNA of the CDR3: TGTGCCAGCAGCCAATTTGGGGGCTATAACTATGGCTACACCTTC.

The chain is built from TRBV18 and TRBJ1-1; D uncertain. The germline gives CDR1 KGHSH, CDR2 LQKENI. The CDR3 has 12 residues. The ends were cut back, 3 bases at V and 1 base at J, with 3 bases in the middle. CDR3 residues: CASSPRNTEAFF. CDR3 sequence (DNA): TGTGCCAGCTCACCTAGGAACACTGAAGCTTTCTTT.

The V and J genes are TRBV11-2 and TRBJ1-4; 10 nucleotides align to TRBD1. The CDR3 is 17 amino acids. Germline CDR1 reads SGHAT; CDR2 reads FQNNGV. With V trimmed by 1 base and J by 2 bases, 4 bases remained unmatched. CDR3 sequence reads: CASSLVGTGVTNEKLFF. Written as DNA, the CDR3 is TGTGCCAGCAGCTTAGTTGGGACAGGGGTGACTAATGAAAAACTGTTTTTT.

The chain uses TRBV4-2 and TRBJ2-7; tentatively, D is TRBD1 (6 bases). Germline CDR1 is LGHNA and CDR2 is YNFKEQ. Trimming cost V 1 base and J 3 bases, with 10 bases left between them. The CDR3 runs 14 residues. The CDR3 coding sequence is TGTGCCAGCAGCCAAGGGACAGCCGTCTACGAGCAGTACTTC. Residues: CASSQGTAVYEQYF.

This clone was seen just once. The V gene is TRBV19, the J gene TRBJ1-5; possibly TRBD1 for D (5 bases). Trimming pared 2 bases from V and 8 bases from J, leaving 10 bases between. Per germline, CDR1 LNHDA and CDR2 SQIVND (reference sequence). The CDR3 sequence is 13 residues long. CDR3 in amino acids: CASSIQGSEPQHF. The CDR3, as DNA: TGTGCCAGTAGTATACAGGGAAGTGAGCCCCAGCATTTT.

The V gene is TRBV7-2, the J gene TRBJ2-2; D remains ambiguous. CDR3 length equals 14 residues. The V end was cut by 0 bases, the J end by 1 base, with 3 bases between. In germline, CDR1 is SGHTA, CDR2 FQGNSA. Here the CDR3 DNA reads TGTGCCAGCAGCTTAGCGCGGAACACCGGGGAGCTGTTTTTT. It translates to CASSLARNTGELFF.

This clone was picked up a small number of times. This rearrangement joins TRBV19 to TRBJ1-1; tentatively, D is TRBD1 (6 bases). With 7 bases removed from V and 4 bases from J, the gap between germline ends came to 19 bases. Germline assignment: CDR1 LNHDA and CDR2 SQIVND (reference sequence). The CDR3 covers 15 residues. In DNA, the CDR3 is TGTGCCAGTAATAATTTTAGGGGAGGGGGCACTGAAGCTTTCTTT. As protein: CASNNFRGGGTEAFF. The complete variable domain, with remaining parts taken from reference TRBV19 and TRBJ1-1, reads DGGITQSPKYLFRKEGQNVTLSCEQNLNHDAMYWYRQDPGQGLRLIYYSQIVNDFQKGDIAEGYSVSREKKESFPLTVTSAQKNPTAFYLCASNNFRGGGTEAFFGQGTRLTVV.

This clone was seen at least ten times. The gene calls are TRBV2 and TRBJ1-5; 8 nucleotides align to TRBD1. The CDR3 is 14 residues long. Germline CDR1 reads SNHLY; CDR2 reads FYNNEI. J lost 5 bases, V lost 8 bases, and 8 bases had no gene match. CDR3 coding DNA: TGTGCCAGCGAACCCGGGACAGGTTATCAGCCCCAGCATTTT. Protein product: CASEPGTGYQPQHF.

This clone was picked up one time. The genes are TRBV19 and TRBJ2-7; 8 bases line up with TRBD2. The CDR3 runs 14 residues. The germline V gene encodes CDR1 LNHDA and CDR2 SQIVND (reference sequence). The V segment lost 2 bases and the J segment 0 bases; nucleotides outside the gene matches: 0. CDR3 region: CASSISGSSYEQYV. DNA for the CDR3: TGTGCCAGTAGTATAAGCGGGAGCTCCTACGAGCAGTACGTC.

Here the CDR3 reads CASSVQVNTEAFF. As DNA, the CDR3 is TGTGCCAGCAGCGTGCAGGTGAACACTGAAGCTTTCTTT. The chain couples TRBV9 to TRBJ1-1, with D uncertain. This CDR3 is built from 13 residues. Trimming removed 2 bases from V and 0 bases from J, with 5 bases in between. The V gene's germline CDR1 is SGDLS and CDR2 YYNGEE.